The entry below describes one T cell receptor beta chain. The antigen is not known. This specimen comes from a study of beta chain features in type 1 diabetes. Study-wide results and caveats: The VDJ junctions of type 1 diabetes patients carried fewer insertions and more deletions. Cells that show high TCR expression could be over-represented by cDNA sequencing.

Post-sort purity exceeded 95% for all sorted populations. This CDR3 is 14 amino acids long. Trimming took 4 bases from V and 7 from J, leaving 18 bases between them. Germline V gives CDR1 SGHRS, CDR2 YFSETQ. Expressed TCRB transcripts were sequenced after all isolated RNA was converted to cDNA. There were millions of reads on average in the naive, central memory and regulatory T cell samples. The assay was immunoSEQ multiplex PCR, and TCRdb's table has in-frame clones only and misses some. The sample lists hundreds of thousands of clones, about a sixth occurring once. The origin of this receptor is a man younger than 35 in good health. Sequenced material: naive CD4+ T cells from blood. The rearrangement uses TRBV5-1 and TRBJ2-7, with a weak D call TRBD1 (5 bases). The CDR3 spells CASSPDRQLVEQYF. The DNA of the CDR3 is TGCGCCAGCAGCCCCGACCGACAGTTGGTAGAGCAGTACTTC.